This T cell receptor beta chain was obtained from a study of vaccination effects on CD4 cells after COVID-19. Turning to the study itself: Either the mRNA-1273 or the BNT162b2 vaccine was given to participants as two doses.

CDR3 size: 16 residues. Trimming removed 0 bases from V and 6 bases from J, with 16 bases in between. CDR1 is LNHNV, CDR2 YYDKDF, per germline (reference sequence). Broader study findings: In the late period after vaccination, infection- and vaccine-induced clones contracted markedly.

Antigen-specific CD4+ T cells were first expanded with viral peptide pools by the ViraFEST assay and only then sequenced. CD4+ T cell isolation took place after less than 13 days of culture. None of these healthy vaccinees had been infected with SARS-CoV-2 before vaccination. Cultures used under 2.5 million PBMC per well, 9 to 10 IU/ml IL-2 and 10 ug/ml peptides. IL-2 medium was substituted for half the medium on days 3 and 7. TCRdb's copy holds only in-frame clones and misses some; the assay was immunoSEQ multiplex PCR. Of about 54,000 clones listed, under 70% are singletons. This clone was seen just once. What it recognizes is unknown.

This specimen consisted of CD4+ T cells from PBMCs cultured with SARS-CoV-2 spike peptides, obtained before COVID-19 vaccination. The V call is TRBV15, the J call TRBJ2-3; D remains ambiguous. This sequence originates from a human donor who received a COVID-19 vaccine. The CDR3 protein is CATSRDRLAKGDTQYF. The CDR3 coding sequence is TGTGCCACCAGCAGAGATCGTCTGGCGAAGGGCGATACGCAGTATTTT. Full variable domain (remainder filled in from reference TRBV15 and TRBJ2-3): DAMVIQNPRYQVTQFGKPVTLSCSQTLNHNVMYWYQQKSSQAPKLLFHYYDKDFNNEADTPDNFQSRRPNTSFCFLDIRSPGLGDTAMYLCATSRDRLAKGDTQYFGPGTRLTVL.